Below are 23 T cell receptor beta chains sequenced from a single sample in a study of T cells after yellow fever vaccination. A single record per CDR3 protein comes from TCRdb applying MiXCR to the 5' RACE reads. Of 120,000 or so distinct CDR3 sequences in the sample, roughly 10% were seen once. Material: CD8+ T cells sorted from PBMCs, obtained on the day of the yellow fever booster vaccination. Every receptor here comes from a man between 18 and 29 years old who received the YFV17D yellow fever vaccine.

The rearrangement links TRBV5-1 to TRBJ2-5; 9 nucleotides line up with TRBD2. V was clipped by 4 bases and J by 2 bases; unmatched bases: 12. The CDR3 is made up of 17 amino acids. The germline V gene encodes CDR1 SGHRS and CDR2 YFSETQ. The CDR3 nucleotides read TGCGCCAGCAGCCCCGGACTGCCTAGCGGGGCTCAAGAGACCCAGTACTTC. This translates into CASSPGLPSGAQETQYF.

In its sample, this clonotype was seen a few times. CDR3 bases: TGCGCCAGCAGCCCGCGGGTGACTAGCTCCTACAATGAGCAGTTCTTC. This gives the protein CASSPRVTSSYNEQFF. The J gene is TRBJ2-1, the V gene TRBV5-1; possible D gene TRBD2, 6 bases. CDR1 is SGHRS and CDR2 is YFSETQ in the germline V gene. Trimming stripped 4 bases from V and 0 bases from J, with 14 bases between. The CDR3 loop spans 16 amino acids.

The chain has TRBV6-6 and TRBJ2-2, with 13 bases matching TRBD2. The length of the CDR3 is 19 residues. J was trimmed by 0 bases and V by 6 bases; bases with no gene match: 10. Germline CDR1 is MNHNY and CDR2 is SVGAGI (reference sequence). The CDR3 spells CASSLGLAGDLANTGELFF. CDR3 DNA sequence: TGTGCCAGCAGCCTCGGACTAGCGGGGGACCTTGCGAACACCGGGGAGCTGTTTTTT.

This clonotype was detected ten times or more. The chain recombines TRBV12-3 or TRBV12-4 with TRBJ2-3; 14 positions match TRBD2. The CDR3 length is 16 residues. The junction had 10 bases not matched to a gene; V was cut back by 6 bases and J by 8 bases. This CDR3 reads CASSPGTSGGLLTQYF. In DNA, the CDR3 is TGTGCCAGCAGCCCCGGGACTAGCGGGGGCCTCCTTACGCAGTATTTT.

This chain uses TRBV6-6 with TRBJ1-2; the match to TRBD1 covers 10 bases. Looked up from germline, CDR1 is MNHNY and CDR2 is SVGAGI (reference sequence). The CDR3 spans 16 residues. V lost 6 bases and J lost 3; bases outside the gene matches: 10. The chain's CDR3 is CASRLRGQGSDYGYTF. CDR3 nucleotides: TGTGCCAGCAGACTAAGGGGACAGGGGTCGGACTATGGCTACACCTTC.

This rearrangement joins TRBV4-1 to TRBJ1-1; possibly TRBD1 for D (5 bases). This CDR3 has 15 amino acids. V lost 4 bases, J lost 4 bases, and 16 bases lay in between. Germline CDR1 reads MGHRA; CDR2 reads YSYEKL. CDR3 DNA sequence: TGCGCCAGCAGCCCGCGACAGCAGCAAGGCACTGAAGCTTTCTTT. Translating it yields CASSPRQQQGTEAFF.

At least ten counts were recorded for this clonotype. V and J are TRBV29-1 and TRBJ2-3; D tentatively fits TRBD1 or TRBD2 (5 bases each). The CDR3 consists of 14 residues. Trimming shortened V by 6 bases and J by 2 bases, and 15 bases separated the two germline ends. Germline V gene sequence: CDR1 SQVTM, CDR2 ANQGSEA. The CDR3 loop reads CSVIRDDITDTQYF. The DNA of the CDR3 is TGCAGCGTCATCCGGGACGACATCACAGATACGCAGTATTTT.

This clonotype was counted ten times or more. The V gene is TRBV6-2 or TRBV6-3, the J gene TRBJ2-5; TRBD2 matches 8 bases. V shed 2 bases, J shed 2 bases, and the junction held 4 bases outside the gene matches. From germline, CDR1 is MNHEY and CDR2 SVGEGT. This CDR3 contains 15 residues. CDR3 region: CASSYGTSKQETQYF. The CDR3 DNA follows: TGTGCCAGCAGTTACGGGACTAGTAAGCAAGAGACCCAGTACTTC.

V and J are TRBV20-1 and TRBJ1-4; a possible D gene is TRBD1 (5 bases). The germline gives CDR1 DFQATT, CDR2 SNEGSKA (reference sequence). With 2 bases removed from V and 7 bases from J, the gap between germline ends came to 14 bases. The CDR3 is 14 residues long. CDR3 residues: CSARPLGDGEKLFF. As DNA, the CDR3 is TGCAGTGCTAGACCCTTGGGGGATGGTGAAAAACTGTTTTTT.

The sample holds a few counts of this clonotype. The CDR3 region has the DNA TGTGCCAGCAGCCCCCAAGGCGGGGGGGACTCTAGCACAGATACGCAGTATTTT. Translation: CASSPQGGGDSSTDTQYF. The rearrangement joins TRBV7-6 to TRBJ2-3; 9 bases are a match to TRBD2. Trimming at V came to 5 bases and at J to 0 bases, leaving 12 bases not matched to a gene. This CDR3 contains 18 residues. Germline CDR1 is SGHVS and CDR2 is FNYEAQ.

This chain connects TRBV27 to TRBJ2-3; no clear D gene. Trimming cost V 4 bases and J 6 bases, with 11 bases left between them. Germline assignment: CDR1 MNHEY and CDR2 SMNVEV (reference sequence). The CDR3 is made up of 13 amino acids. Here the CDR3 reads CASSYGLSDTQYF. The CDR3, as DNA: TGTGCCAGCAGTTATGGCCTCAGTGATACGCAGTATTTT.

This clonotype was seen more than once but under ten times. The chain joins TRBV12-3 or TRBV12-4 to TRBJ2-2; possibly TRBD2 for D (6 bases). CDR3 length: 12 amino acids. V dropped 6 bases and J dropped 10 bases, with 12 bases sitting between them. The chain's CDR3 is CASSLGGSELFF. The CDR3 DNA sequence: TGTGCCAGCAGCCTCGGGGGTTCGGAGCTGTTTTTT.

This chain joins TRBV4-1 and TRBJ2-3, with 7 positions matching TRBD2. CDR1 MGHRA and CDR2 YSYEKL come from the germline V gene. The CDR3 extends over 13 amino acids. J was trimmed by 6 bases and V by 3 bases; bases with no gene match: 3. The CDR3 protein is CASSQPLADTQYF. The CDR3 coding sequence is TGCGCCAGCAGCCAGCCACTAGCGGATACGCAGTATTTT.

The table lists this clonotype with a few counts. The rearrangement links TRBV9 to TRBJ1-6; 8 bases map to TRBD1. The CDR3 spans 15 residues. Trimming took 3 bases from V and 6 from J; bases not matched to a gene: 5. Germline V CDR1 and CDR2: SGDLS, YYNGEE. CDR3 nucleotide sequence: TGTGCCAGCAGCGAACGGGACAGGCTTAATTCACCCCTCCACTTT. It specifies CASSERDRLNSPLHF. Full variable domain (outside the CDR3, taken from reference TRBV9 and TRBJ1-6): DSGVTQTPKHLITATGQRVTLRCSPRSGDLSVYWYQQSLDQGLQFLIQYYNGEERAKGNILERFSAQQFPDLHSELNLSSLELGDSALYFCASSERDRLNSPLHFGNGTRLTVT.

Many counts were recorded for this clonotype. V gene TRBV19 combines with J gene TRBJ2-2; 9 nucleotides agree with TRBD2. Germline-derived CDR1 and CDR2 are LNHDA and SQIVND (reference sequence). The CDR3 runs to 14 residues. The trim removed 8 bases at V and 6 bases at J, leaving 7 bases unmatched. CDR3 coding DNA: TGTGCCAGTGCGCCCGGACTAGCGCCCGGGGAGCTGTTTTTT. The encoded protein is CASAPGLAPGELFF.

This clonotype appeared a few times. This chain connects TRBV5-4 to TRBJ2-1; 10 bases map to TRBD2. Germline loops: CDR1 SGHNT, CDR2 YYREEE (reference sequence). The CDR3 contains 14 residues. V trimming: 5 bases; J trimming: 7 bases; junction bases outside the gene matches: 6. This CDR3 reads CASRAGGRGNEQFF. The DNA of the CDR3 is TGTGCCAGCAGAGCGGGGGGGCGGGGGAATGAGCAGTTCTTC.

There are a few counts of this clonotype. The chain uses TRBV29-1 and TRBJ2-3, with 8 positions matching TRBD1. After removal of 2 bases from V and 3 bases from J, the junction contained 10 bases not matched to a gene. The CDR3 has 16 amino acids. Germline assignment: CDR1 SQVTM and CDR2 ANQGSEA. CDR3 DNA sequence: TGCAGCGTTGAAACCGGACAGGGCGTTAGTACAGATACGCAGTATTTT. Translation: CSVETGQGVSTDTQYF.

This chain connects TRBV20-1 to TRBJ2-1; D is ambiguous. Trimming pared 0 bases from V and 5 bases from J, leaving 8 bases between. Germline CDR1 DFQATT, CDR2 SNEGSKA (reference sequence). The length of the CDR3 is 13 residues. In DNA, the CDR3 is TGCAGTGCTAGAGATCTCGACAACAATGAGCAGTTCTTC. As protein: CSARDLDNNEQFF.

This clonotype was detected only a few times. CDR3 loop: CASRGTGKGQPQHF. As DNA, the CDR3 is TGTGCCAGCAGGGGGACAGGGAAGGGTCAGCCCCAGCATTTT. The genes are TRBV6-7 and TRBJ1-5; 9 nucleotides line up with TRBD1. TRBV6-7 is sorted into the ORF group, with uncertain function. The CDR3 has 14 residues. The ends lost 6 bases at V and 6 bases at J; junction bases unmatched: 6.

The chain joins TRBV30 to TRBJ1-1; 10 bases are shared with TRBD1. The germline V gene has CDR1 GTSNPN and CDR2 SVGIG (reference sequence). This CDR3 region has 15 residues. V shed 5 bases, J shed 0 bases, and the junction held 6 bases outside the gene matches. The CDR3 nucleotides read TGTGCCTGGGGGACAGGGGACGGCATGAACACTGAAGCTTTCTTT. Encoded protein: CAWGTGDGMNTEAFF.

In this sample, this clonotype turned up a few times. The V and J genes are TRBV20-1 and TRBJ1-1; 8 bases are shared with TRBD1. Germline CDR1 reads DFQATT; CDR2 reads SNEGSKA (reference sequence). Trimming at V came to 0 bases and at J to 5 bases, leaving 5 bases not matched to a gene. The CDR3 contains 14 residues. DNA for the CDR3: TGCAGTGCTAGAGATAGCAGGGGGCTTACTGAAGCTTTCTTT. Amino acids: CSARDSRGLTEAFF.

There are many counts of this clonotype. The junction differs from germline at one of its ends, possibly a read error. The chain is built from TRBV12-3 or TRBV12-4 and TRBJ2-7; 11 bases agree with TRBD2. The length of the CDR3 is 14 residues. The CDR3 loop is CASSIAGGPGEQYF. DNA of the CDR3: TGTGCCAGCAGTATAGCGGGGGGGCCGGGCGAGCAGTACTTC.

The CDR3: CASSPLGGGLPNTGELFF. CDR3 DNA: TGTGCCAGCAGCCCTTTGGGCGGTGGTTTGCCGAACACCGGGGAGCTGTTTTTT. The rearrangement links TRBV7-9 to TRBJ2-2; D is unresolved. In germline, CDR1 is SEHNR, CDR2 FQNEAQ (reference sequence). The CDR3 consists of 18 residues. Trimming took off 5 bases at V and 0 bases at J, with 19 bases between the two ends. Using reference TRBV7-9 and TRBJ2-2 for the parts outside the CDR3, the full variable domain is DTGVSQNPRHKITKRGQNVTFRCDPISEHNRLYWYRQTLGQGPEFLTYFQNEAQLEKSRLLSDRFSAERPKGSFSTLEIQRTEQGDSAMYLCASSPLGGGLPNTGELFFGEGSRLTVL.